The 23 T cell receptor beta chains below all came from one sample that was sequenced in a study of cytomegalovirus exposure and HLA in healthy donors. TCRdb's copy holds only in-frame clones and misses some; the assay was immunoSEQ multiplex PCR. Of 200,000 to 250,000 clones in the sample, almost 90% were seen once. Sequencing input: PBMCs. The receptors stem from a woman aged 18-29 years in good health and CMV-seronegative.

V gene TRBV7-9 combines with J gene TRBJ2-7; 7 bases fit TRBD2. J was trimmed by 2 bases and V by 8 bases; bases with no gene match: 6. This CDR3 has 13 amino acids. Germline-derived CDR1 and CDR2 are SEHNR and FQNEAQ (reference sequence). CDR3 nucleotide sequence: TGTGCCAGCGCAGAGCGGGGCACCTACGAGCAGTACTTC. This gives the protein CASAERGTYEQYF.

The DNA for the CDR3 is TGTGCCAGTAAACACAGGGACCAAGAGACCCAGTACTTC. Translating gives CASKHRDQETQYF. This chain uses TRBV19 with TRBJ2-5, with D possibly being TRBD1 (6 bases). This CDR3 region has 13 residues. CDR1 and CDR2 from the germline V gene are LNHDA and SQIVND (reference sequence). Trimming pared 7 bases from V and 0 bases from J, leaving 9 bases between.

A word on this clone: This sample includes further DNA sequences coding for the same CDR3. CDR3 amino acids: CASSLGQGYEQYF. Written as DNA, the CDR3 is TGTGCCAGCAGCCTAGGACAGGGTTACGAGCAGTACTTC. The chain links TRBV28 to TRBJ2-7; 8 positions match TRBD1. The CDR3 runs to 13 residues. Losses at the gene ends were 6 bases for V and 4 bases for J; bases not matched to a gene: 5. CDR1 is MDHEN, CDR2 SYDVKM, per germline.

The genes are TRBV2 and TRBJ1-2, with 8 positions matching TRBD1. The CDR3 is 12 residues long. Looked up from germline, CDR1 is SNHLY and CDR2 is FYNNEI. J was trimmed by 7 bases and V by 5 bases; bases with no gene match: 3. The DNA of the CDR3 is TGTGCCAGCAGTCAGACAGGGGCTGGCTACACCTTC. Translation: CASSQTGAGYTF.

The chain has TRBV5-4 and TRBJ2-1; TRBD2 matches 7 bases. J lost 7 bases, V lost 3 bases, and 7 bases had no gene match. This CDR3 is built from 14 residues. Germline CDR1 reads SGHNT; CDR2 reads YYREEE (reference sequence). The CDR3 is CASSSRDYPNEQFF. CDR3 nucleotides: TGTGCCAGCAGCTCAAGGGACTACCCGAATGAGCAGTTCTTC.

The chain carries TRBV11-3 and TRBJ2-5, with 7 nucleotides matching TRBD1. This CDR3 is 15 amino acids long. Germline V CDR1 and CDR2: SGHNT, YENEEA. The V and J ends lost 6 bases and 0 bases, in that order; junction bases with no gene match: 7. The DNA of the CDR3 is TGTGCCAGCAGTTTAAGAACAGGGGACCAAGAGACCCAGTACTTC. It is translated as CASSLRTGDQETQYF.

The CDR3 region is CASKTETSTDTQYF. CDR3 coding DNA: TGCGCCAGTAAGACCGAGACTAGCACAGATACGCAGTATTTT. This rearrangement joins TRBV4-1 to TRBJ2-3; the D is unclear. CDR1 and CDR2 (germline): MGHRA, YSYEKL. CDR3 size: 14 residues. Trimming took off 9 bases at V and 0 bases at J, with 13 bases between the two ends.

CDR3: CASRPRLGVLNTEAFF. The DNA of the CDR3 is TGTGCCAGCAGACCCCGGTTAGGGGTTCTAAACACTGAAGCTTTCTTT. The chain uses TRBV7-3 and TRBJ1-1; perhaps TRBD1 as D (5 bases). CDR1 is SGHTA and CDR2 is FQGTGA in the germline V gene. Between the trimmed V and J ends, which lost 6 bases and 2 bases, there was a span of 19 bases. This CDR3 is built from 16 residues.

The chain uses TRBV19 and TRBJ2-1, with 10 bases lining up with TRBD2. Germline-derived CDR1 and CDR2 are LNHDA and SQIVND (reference sequence). This CDR3 has 18 residues. Trimming at V came to 7 bases and at J to 7 bases, leaving 19 bases not matched to a gene. The CDR3 sequence: CASNWGMSGTSARNEQFF. The CDR3 DNA sequence: TGTGCCAGTAATTGGGGGATGTCCGGGACTAGCGCGAGGAATGAGCAGTTCTTC.

This rearrangement joins TRBV2 to TRBJ1-4, with TRBD1 matching over 11 bases. V lost 3 bases and J lost 6; bases outside the gene matches: 3. Germline loops: CDR1 SNHLY, CDR2 FYNNEI. The CDR3 spans 15 residues. This CDR3 reads CASSDKGQGDEKLFF. The CDR3 DNA is TGTGCCAGCAGTGATAAGGGACAGGGGGATGAAAAACTGTTTTTT.

V gene TRBV14 combines with J gene TRBJ2-7; 7 bases fit TRBD1. Germline assignment: CDR1 SGHDN and CDR2 FVKESK. The CDR3 totals 14 residues. The J segment lost 0 bases and the V segment lost 4 bases, leaving 3 bases of the junction unmatched. The CDR3 is CASSPQGDSYEQYF. The CDR3, as DNA: TGTGCCAGCAGCCCCCAGGGGGACTCCTACGAGCAGTACTTC.

This chain links TRBV2 with TRBJ2-3, with D uncertain. Between the trimmed V and J ends, which lost 6 bases and 3 bases, there was a span of 7 bases. Germline-derived CDR1 and CDR2 are SNHLY and FYNNEI. The CDR3 covers 12 residues. The CDR3 coding sequence is TGTGCCAGCAGCCCTAGAACAGATACGCAGTATTTT. Protein sequence: CASSPRTDTQYF.

V and J are TRBV11-2 and TRBJ2-7, with a weak D call TRBD2 (5 bases). With 2 bases removed from V and 4 bases from J, the gap between germline ends came to 12 bases. CDR1 and CDR2 from the germline V gene are SGHAT and FQNNGV. The CDR3 contains 14 residues. In DNA form, the CDR3 reads TGTGCCAGCAGCTTAAAGGCTAGCCAGTACGAGCAGTACTTC. It is translated as CASSLKASQYEQYF. The whole variable domain, remainder taken from reference TRBV11-2 and TRBJ2-7, is EAGVAQSPRYKIIEKRQSVAFWCNPISGHATLYWYQQILGQGPKLLIQFQNNGVVDDSQLPKDRFSAERLKGVDSTLKIQPAKLEDSAVYLCASSLKASQYEQYFGPGTRLTVT.

The chain is built from TRBV2 and TRBJ2-1; 13 nucleotides align to TRBD2. This CDR3 has 15 amino acids. CDR1 and CDR2 (germline): SNHLY, FYNNEI. The trim removed 7 bases at V and 7 bases at J, leaving 7 bases unmatched. DNA of the CDR3: TGTGCCAGCATGTTGGGACTAGCGGGAAGGAATGAGCAGTTCTTC. Protein: CASMLGLAGRNEQFF.

V usage is TRBV14 and J usage is TRBJ2-7, with D possibly TRBD2 on 5 matching bases. This CDR3 has 16 residues. Trimming took 4 bases from V and 4 from J, leaving 20 bases between them. Germline CDR1 reads SGHDN; CDR2 reads FVKESK. CDR3 in amino acids: CASSPSGEARIYEQYF. The DNA for the CDR3 is TGTGCCAGCAGCCCCTCCGGGGAAGCGCGAATATACGAGCAGTACTTC.

J is TRBJ2-7 and V is TRBV6-1; 7 bases are shared with TRBD2. The CDR3 contains 15 residues. J gave up 0 bases and V 6 bases, and 8 bases lay outside the gene matches. Germline lookup yields CDR1 MNHNS and CDR2 SASEGT. CDR3 sequence (DNA): TGTGCCAGCAGGATGGGCGGCGGGAGCTCCTACGAGCAGTACTTC. This gives the protein CASRMGGGSSYEQYF.

The chain links TRBV5-3 to TRBJ2-7; 15 nucleotides align to TRBD2. TRBV5-3 is an ORF, with its function uncertain. J gave up 4 bases and V 0 bases, and 17 bases lay outside the gene matches. The CDR3 runs to 21 residues. CDR3 in amino acids: CARSLGYGTSGRPPAVYEQYF. CDR3 sequence (DNA): TGTGCCAGAAGCTTGGGGTACGGGACTAGCGGGAGGCCACCCGCCGTTTACGAGCAGTACTTC.

V usage is TRBV5-1 and J usage is TRBJ2-7; TRBD2 matches at 7 bases. The J segment lost 3 bases and the V segment lost 4 bases, leaving 7 bases of the junction unmatched. This CDR3 comprises 14 residues. In germline, CDR1 is SGHRS, CDR2 YFSETQ. DNA of the CDR3: TGCGCCAGCAGCCCGCGCGGGACTATCTACGAGCAGTACTTC. Translation: CASSPRGTIYEQYF.

The chain recombines TRBV9 with TRBJ1-2; D is ambiguous. V gave up 0 bases and J gave up 3 bases, with 15 bases separating them. In germline, CDR1 is SGDLS, CDR2 YYNGEE. This CDR3 contains 16 residues. CDR3 coding DNA: TGTGCCAGCAGCGTAGCTACGAACAGTCTCCACTATGGCTACACCTTC. Translation gives CASSVATNSLHYGYTF.

This clone was seen only once. This chain connects TRBV28 to TRBJ1-5; D call uncertain. Deletions cut 8 bases from V and 2 bases from J, with 7 bases between. The CDR3 covers 12 residues. CDR1 is MDHEN and CDR2 is SYDVKM in the germline V gene. The CDR3 here is CASGGGNQPQHF. In nucleotides, the CDR3 is TGTGCCAGCGGCGGGGGCAATCAGCCCCAGCATTTT.

CDR3 amino acids: CSASPSEQFF. CDR3 nucleotide sequence: TGCAGTGCTAGTCCTAGTGAGCAGTTCTTC. This chain joins TRBV20-1 and TRBJ2-1; D not certain. The V gene lost 3 bases and the J gene lost 9 bases, with 6 bases spanning the gap. The CDR3 consists of 10 residues. Germline assignment: CDR1 DFQATT and CDR2 SNEGSKA (reference sequence).

This rearrangement joins TRBV6-1 to TRBJ2-5; D possibly corresponds to TRBD1 (5 bases). Per the germline V gene, CDR1 is MNHNS and CDR2 is SASEGT. The CDR3 is 13 amino acids. Trimming removed 4 bases from V and 5 bases from J, with 11 bases in between. The CDR3: CASSGDSEETQYF. CDR3 bases: TGTGCCAGCAGTGGCGACAGCGAGGAGACCCAGTACTTC.

The chain carries TRBV5-1 and TRBJ2-4; tentative D call: TRBD1 (5 bases). Trimming removed 0 bases at V and 10 bases at J, with 20 bases between. Germline CDR1 is SGHRS and CDR2 is YFSETQ. The CDR3 length is 16 residues. This CDR3 is CASSLGPVGRALIQYF. The CDR3 coding sequence is TGCGCCAGCAGCTTGGGGCCAGTAGGCAGGGCCCTAATTCAGTACTTC.